The 29 T cell receptor beta chains listed next were all sequenced from one sample in a study of shared clonotypes between healthy human individuals (dated by TCRdb to about 2020). For the CD8 naive samples, CD45RO-negative cells were positively selected for CCR7, yielding a CD45RA+CCR7+ population from which TemRA cells were excluded. The library came from the immunoSEQ multiplex PCR assay. TCRdb carries this immuneACCESS record with in-frame sequences only. Its versions omit some clonotypes, under half of them owing to an unresolved V gene in the studies checked, with the rest unexplained. Recorded for this sample are about 870,000 clones; about 92% of them occurred a single time. 20% to 30% of the sample belongs to the ten largest clones. The sequenced material came from naive CD8+ T cells sorted from blood. The cell subset or site label for this specimen denotes: CD45RA+CCR7+. The receptors shown here come from a man aged 30 to 39 in good health.

This chain connects TRBV11-2 to TRBJ2-5, with 13 bases fitting TRBD2. With 3 bases clipped from V and 5 bases from J, the junction kept 6 bases outside the gene matches. The CDR3 loop spans 16 amino acids. Per the germline V gene, CDR1 is SGHAT and CDR2 is FQNNGV. The DNA of the CDR3 is TGTGCCAGCAGCTTTGGACTAGCGGGAGTTTTGGAGACCCAGTACTTC. Translation: CASSFGLAGVLETQYF.

The gene calls are TRBV9 and TRBJ2-3; TRBD1 or TRBD2 may be the D gene (5 bases each). V lost 4 bases, J lost 4 bases, and 22 bases lay in between. Germline V gene sequence: CDR1 SGDLS, CDR2 YYNGEE. The length of the CDR3 is 17 residues. CDR3 amino acids: CASSPLGRLSPPDTQYF. The CDR3 DNA reads as TGTGCCAGCAGCCCTTTGGGACGCCTATCCCCCCCAGATACGCAGTATTTT.

V and J are TRBV5-6 and TRBJ2-7; D not resolved. V lost 4 bases, J lost 0 bases, and 23 bases lay in between. Per germline, CDR1 SGHDT and CDR2 YYEEEE. CDR3 length: 18 amino acids. CDR3 sequence reads: CASSPTGVLSASSYEQYF. The CDR3 nucleotides read TGTGCCAGCAGCCCGACTGGGGTTTTGAGCGCAAGCTCCTACGAGCAGTACTTC.

The chain joins TRBV11-2 to TRBJ1-1; D is unresolved. Trimming removed 5 bases at V and 7 bases at J, with 8 bases between. Germline V gene lookup returns CDR1 SGHAT and CDR2 FQNNGV. The CDR3 has 11 residues. CDR3 in amino acids: CASSNWGEAFF. The CDR3 bases are TGTGCCAGCAGCAACTGGGGTGAAGCTTTCTTT.

DNA for the CDR3: TGTGCCAGCAGTTTAGGGCCCTTGACAGGGACGTCCTACGAGCAGTACTTC. It codes for CASSLGPLTGTSYEQYF. The chain carries TRBV28 and TRBJ2-7; TRBD1 aligns across 7 bases. Losses at the gene ends were 2 bases for V and 1 base for J; bases not matched to a gene: 11. Germline V lookup: CDR1 MDHEN, CDR2 SYDVKM. This CDR3 comprises 17 residues.

The V and J genes are TRBV29-1 and TRBJ2-5; D might be TRBD2 (6 bases). Germline assignment: CDR1 SQVTM and CDR2 ANQGSEA. The CDR3 consists of 16 residues. The V gene lost 5 bases and the J gene lost 2 bases, with 21 bases spanning the gap. The CDR3 DNA reads as TGCAGCGTTCCTAGATGGGACTCTAAACTGCAAGAGACCCAGTACTTC. Amino acids: CSVPRWDSKLQETQYF.

Written as DNA, the CDR3 is TGTGCCAGCTGCGAGGGACAGGGCCCTACAATGAAGCAGTTCTTC. It is translated as CASCEGQGPTMKQFF. The chain uses TRBV2 and TRBJ2-1, with 9 nucleotides matching TRBD1. In germline, CDR1 is SNHLY, CDR2 FYNNEI. V lost 8 bases to trimming and J lost 11 bases; unmatched junction nucleotides: 16. This CDR3 comprises 15 residues.

The chain uses TRBV15 and TRBJ2-1; D may match TRBD1 or TRBD2 (5 bases each). Looked up from germline, CDR1 is LNHNV and CDR2 is YYDKDF (reference sequence). Trimming pared 5 bases from V and 10 bases from J, leaving 21 bases between. The length of the CDR3 is 15 residues. The DNA for the CDR3 is TGTGCCACCAGCCCCTCGGGGTCCAGGGTCGGGGAGCAGTTCTTC. The encoded protein is CATSPSGSRVGEQFF.

This clone was seen once. V usage is TRBV30 and J usage is TRBJ1-3, with no clear D. V was trimmed by 0 bases and J by 0 bases, leaving 9 bases between them. The CDR3 contains 15 residues. Germline V lookup: CDR1 GTSNPN, CDR2 SVGIG (reference sequence). The CDR3 region has the DNA TGTGCCTGGAGTGTAGACGGCTTCTCTGGAAACACCATATATTTT. Residues: CAWSVDGFSGNTIYF. Together with reference TRBV30 and TRBJ1-3, the CDR3 gives the full variable domain: SQTIHQWPATLVQPVGSPLSLECTVEGTSNPNLYWYRQAAGRGLQLLFYSVGIGQISSEVPQNLSASRPQDRQFILSSKKLLLSDSGFYLCAWSVDGFSGNTIYFGEGSWLTVV.

With respect to this clone: Other DNA variants within this sample encode the same CDR3. V usage is TRBV27 and J usage is TRBJ2-3; D is possibly TRBD2 (5 bases). The CDR3 length is 13 residues. CDR1 and CDR2 (germline): MNHEY, SMNVEV (reference sequence). V shed 2 bases and J shed 3 bases, with 6 bases lying between them. The CDR3 nucleotides read TGTGCCAGCAGTTTACTAGCTACAGATACGCAGTATTTT. Residues: CASSLLATDTQYF.

Regarding this clone: The identical CDR3 is also encoded by other nucleotide sequences in the sample. This chain links TRBV27 with TRBJ1-2, with a possible D match to TRBD1 (6 bases). The CDR3 loop spans 14 amino acids. The germline V gene encodes CDR1 MNHEY and CDR2 SMNVEV (reference sequence). V gave up 4 bases and J gave up 0 bases, with 9 bases separating them. In nucleotides, the CDR3 is TGTGCCAGCAGTTCGTACAGGGCTAACTATGGCTACACCTTC. It specifies CASSSYRANYGYTF.

This clone has just one count. The chain uses TRBV19 and TRBJ2-5; D is ambiguous. Germline CDR1 is LNHDA and CDR2 is SQIVND (reference sequence). The V and J ends lost 2 bases and 2 bases respectively, with 9 bases between them. The CDR3 is made up of 14 amino acids. This CDR3 is CASSIYLGQETQYF. CDR3 sequence (DNA): TGTGCCAGTAGTATATACCTTGGTCAAGAGACCCAGTACTTC.

CDR3 region: CASSYSAEGNQPQHF. Written as DNA, the CDR3 is TGTGCCAGCAGTTACTCCGCTGAGGGGAATCAGCCCCAGCATTTT. V is TRBV6-6 and J is TRBJ1-5, with D tentatively TRBD1 (5 bases). From germline, CDR1 is MNHNY and CDR2 SVGAGI (reference sequence). The ends were cut back, 0 bases at V and 4 bases at J, with 10 bases in the middle. The CDR3 is 15 amino acids.

The gene calls are TRBV9 and TRBJ2-6; no clear D gene. In germline, CDR1 is SGDLS, CDR2 YYNGEE. The CDR3 has 12 residues. Trimming pared 7 bases from V and 4 bases from J, leaving 6 bases between. CDR3 coding DNA: TGTGCCAGCCAAGGGGGGGCCAACGTCCTGACTTTC. Translating gives CASQGGANVLTF.

This chain joins TRBV11-2 and TRBJ2-4; D is ambiguous. Germline CDR1 reads SGHAT; CDR2 reads FQNNGV. V shed 6 bases and J shed 1 base, with 7 bases lying between them. The CDR3 runs to 13 residues. The CDR3 is CASSELAKNIQYF. The CDR3 nucleotides read TGTGCCAGCAGTGAGTTGGCCAAAAACATTCAGTACTTC.

Notes on this clone: This specimen includes other DNA sequences encoding the same CDR3. The gene calls are TRBV11-2 and TRBJ2-7, with D hard to call. Trimming cost V 1 base and J 0 bases, with 4 bases left between them. The germline V gene has CDR1 SGHAT and CDR2 FQNNGV. The CDR3 extends over 13 amino acids. In DNA, the CDR3 is TGTGCCAGCAGCTTAGGACCCTCCTACGAGCAGTACTTC. Protein sequence: CASSLGPSYEQYF. Full variable domain (rest looked up from reference TRBV11-2 and TRBJ2-7): EAGVAQSPRYKIIEKRQSVAFWCNPISGHATLYWYQQILGQGPKLLIQFQNNGVVDDSQLPKDRFSAERLKGVDSTLKIQPAKLEDSAVYLCASSLGPSYEQYFGPGTRLTVT.

This clone was detected only once. The rearrangement joins TRBV19 to TRBJ2-3; no reliable D call. Germline values: CDR1 LNHDA, CDR2 SQIVND (reference sequence). CDR3 size: 13 residues. V lost 4 bases and J lost 6, with 11 bases in between. As DNA, the CDR3 is TGTGCCAGTAGTAAGCCCCTTCTGGATACGCAGTATTTT. Protein: CASSKPLLDTQYF.

The chain recombines TRBV2 with TRBJ1-1; no firm D call. This CDR3 has 14 amino acids. The germline V gene has CDR1 SNHLY and CDR2 FYNNEI. V was trimmed by 6 bases and J by 0 bases, leaving 11 bases between them. CDR3 loop: CASRETTLNTEAFF. The CDR3 DNA reads as TGTGCCAGCAGGGAGACAACCTTGAACACTGAAGCTTTCTTT. Combining the CDR3 with reference TRBV2 and TRBJ1-1 gives the whole variable domain EPEVTQTPSHQVTQMGQEVILRCVPISNHLYFYWYRQILGQKVEFLVSFYNNEISEKSEIFDDQFSVERPDGSNFTLKIRSTKLEDSAMYFCASRETTLNTEAFFGQGTRLTVV.

This clone appeared once. The gene calls are TRBV2 and TRBJ2-7; D uncertain. V was trimmed by 7 bases and J by 2 bases, leaving 9 bases between them. The CDR3 runs 12 residues. Germline V gives CDR1 SNHLY, CDR2 FYNNEI. The CDR3 loop reads CASIMSPYEQYF. CDR3 bases: TGTGCCAGCATTATGTCCCCCTACGAGCAGTACTTC.

V and J are TRBV7-8 and TRBJ2-3, with a possible D match to TRBD1 (5 bases). CDR3 length: 11 amino acids. V lost 4 bases and J lost 14, with 13 bases in between. CDR1 SGHVS and CDR2 FQNEAQ come from the germline V gene. This CDR3 reads CASSSGPKWYF. CDR3 nucleotides: TGTGCCAGCAGCTCAGGGCCTAAATGGTATTTT.

The chain links TRBV29-1 to TRBJ2-2, with 8 positions matching TRBD2. Trimming removed 5 bases from V and 2 bases from J; junction bases left unmatched: 16. Per the germline V gene, CDR1 is SQVTM and CDR2 is ANQGSEA. The CDR3 totals 18 residues. The CDR3 sequence is CSVLRVGAGLVNTGELFF. CDR3 DNA: TGCAGCGTTTTGAGGGTTGGTGCGGGACTAGTAAACACCGGGGAGCTGTTTTTT.

The chain joins TRBV11-3 to TRBJ2-1, with TRBD1 identical over 7 bases. Germline V lookup: CDR1 SGHNT, CDR2 YENEEA. The CDR3 contains 13 residues. After removal of 2 bases from V and 10 bases from J, the junction contained 5 bases not matched to a gene. The CDR3, as DNA: TGTGCCAGCAGCTTATTCCAGGGGGACGAGCAGTTCTTC. This sequence encodes CASSLFQGDEQFF.

The chain carries TRBV15 and TRBJ1-1; D is possibly TRBD1 (6 bases). Germline V gives CDR1 LNHNV, CDR2 YYDKDF (reference sequence). Trimming pared 0 bases from V and 0 bases from J, leaving 8 bases between. This CDR3 has 15 amino acids. CDR3 loop: CATSRDPGVNTEAFF. Here the CDR3 DNA reads TGTGCCACCAGCAGAGACCCAGGGGTGAACACTGAAGCTTTCTTT.

The gene calls are TRBV19 and TRBJ2-3; D is possibly TRBD2 (5 bases). The length of the CDR3 is 12 residues. Germline V lookup: CDR1 LNHDA, CDR2 SQIVND (reference sequence). V was pared by 4 bases and J by 4 bases, with 6 bases between. This CDR3 reads CASSNGADTQYF. CDR3 bases: TGTGCCAGTAGTAACGGGGCAGATACGCAGTATTTT. Complete variable domain (other parts from reference TRBV19 and TRBJ2-3): DGGITQSPKYLFRKEGQNVTLSCEQNLNHDAMYWYRQDPGQGLRLIYYSQIVNDFQKGDIAEGYSVSREKKESFPLTVTSAQKNPTAFYLCASSNGADTQYFGPGTRLTVL.

Points on this clone: The junction departs from the called germline gene at one end, perhaps through a read error. V gene TRBV7-9 combines with J gene TRBJ2-3; no definite D call. This CDR3 has 11 residues. Germline CDR1 and CDR2: SEHNR and FQNEAQ (reference sequence). The chain's CDR3 is CASSLGNSRSF. The DNA of the CDR3 is TGTGCCAGCAGCTTAGGAAACAGCCGTTCCTTT. The whole variable domain, remainder taken from reference TRBV7-9 and TRBJ2-3, is DTGVSQNPRHKITKRGQNVTFRCDPISEHNRLYWYRQTLGQGPEFLTYFQNEAQLEKSRLLSDRFSAERPKGSFSTLEIQRTEQGDSAMYLCASSLGNSRSFGPGTRLTVL.

V gene TRBV29-1 combines with J gene TRBJ2-7; no firm D call. CDR3 length equals 14 residues. Trimming removed 6 bases from V and 0 bases from J, with 15 bases in between. Germline lookup yields CDR1 SQVTM and CDR2 ANQGSEA. CDR3 sequence: CSVTGVSSSYEQYF. For the CDR3, the DNA is TGCAGCGTAACTGGGGTTTCAAGCTCCTACGAGCAGTACTTC.

The V gene is TRBV11-2, the J gene TRBJ1-1; TRBD1 is a possible D gene (6 bases). This CDR3 spans 14 amino acids. In germline, CDR1 is SGHAT, CDR2 FQNNGV. V shed 5 bases and J shed 6 bases, with 16 bases lying between them. The DNA for the CDR3 is TGTGCCAGCAGCCCATCTCTAAGGGGGTCTGAAGCTTTCTTT. It is translated as CASSPSLRGSEAFF.

The V gene is TRBV19, the J gene TRBJ2-5; no reliable D call. CDR3 length equals 15 residues. V was clipped by 6 bases and J by 5 bases, with 19 bases between them. Germline CDR1 LNHDA, CDR2 SQIVND (reference sequence). The CDR3 DNA follows: TGTGCCAGTAGCGGAGTCTTTACTTATCGGGAGACCCAGTACTTC. It specifies CASSGVFTYRETQYF.

This chain links TRBV9 with TRBJ1-2; D unresolved. The germline V gene encodes CDR1 SGDLS and CDR2 YYNGEE. V lost 0 bases, J lost 3 bases, and 12 bases lay in between. The length of the CDR3 is 15 residues. CDR3 protein: CASSVGSEVHYGYTF. In nucleotides, the CDR3 is TGTGCCAGCAGCGTAGGTTCAGAAGTTCACTATGGCTACACCTTC.